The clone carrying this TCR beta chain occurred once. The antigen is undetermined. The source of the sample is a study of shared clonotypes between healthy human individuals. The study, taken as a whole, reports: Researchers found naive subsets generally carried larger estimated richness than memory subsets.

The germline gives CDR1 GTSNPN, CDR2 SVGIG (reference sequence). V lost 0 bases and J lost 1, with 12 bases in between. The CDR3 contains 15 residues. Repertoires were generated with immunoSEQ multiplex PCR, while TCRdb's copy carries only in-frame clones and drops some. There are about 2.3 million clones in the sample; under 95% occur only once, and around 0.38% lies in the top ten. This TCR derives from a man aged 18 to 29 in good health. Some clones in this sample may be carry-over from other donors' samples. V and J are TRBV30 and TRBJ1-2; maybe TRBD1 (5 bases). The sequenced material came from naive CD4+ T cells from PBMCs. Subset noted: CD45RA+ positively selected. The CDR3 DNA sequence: TGTGCCTGGAGTGTACGGGGGATTAGTAACTATGGCTACACCTTC. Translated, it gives CAWSVRGISNYGYTF.